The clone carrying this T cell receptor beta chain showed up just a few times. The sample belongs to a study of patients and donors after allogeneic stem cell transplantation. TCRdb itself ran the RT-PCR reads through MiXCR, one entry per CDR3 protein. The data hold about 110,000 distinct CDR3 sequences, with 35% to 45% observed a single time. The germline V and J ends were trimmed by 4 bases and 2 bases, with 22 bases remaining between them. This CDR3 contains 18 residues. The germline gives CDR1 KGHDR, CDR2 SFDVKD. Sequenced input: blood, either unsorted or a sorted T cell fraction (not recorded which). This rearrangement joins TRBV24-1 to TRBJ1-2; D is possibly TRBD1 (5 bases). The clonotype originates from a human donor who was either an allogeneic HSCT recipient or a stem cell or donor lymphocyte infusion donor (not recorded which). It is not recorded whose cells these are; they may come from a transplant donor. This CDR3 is CATSETDGYLRGNYGYTF. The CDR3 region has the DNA TGTGCCACCAGTGAAACCGACGGATACCTCCGGGGGAACTATGGCTACACCTTC.